This T cell receptor (beta chain) was sequenced during a study of CD8 T cells in Susac syndrome. The T cells that were sequenced for TCR beta were CD8+ and CD4+ cells from blood. CD8+ and CD4+ T cells were negatively isolated; TEMRA cells were FACS-enriched. With respect to this clonotype: Its antigen is unknown.

Study observations and caveats: The authors acknowledged that their TCR sequencing and HLA analysis involved a relatively small number of individuals.

When the RNA was reverse transcribed, random hexamers were used with an input of roughly 0.5 to 1 ug. Amplification of TCR beta CDR3 spanned 54 Vbeta and 13 Jbeta via immunoSEQ multiplex PCR. TCRdb passed the immunoSEQ multiplex PCR reads through MiXCR, listing each CDR3 protein once. The table has some 150,000 distinct CDR3 sequences, about 95% seen once. V was pared by 5 bases and J by 2 bases, with 5 bases of the junction left unmatched. This CDR3 has 14 amino acids. Germline CDR1 and CDR2: MNHEY and SVGAGI. The sequence was obtained from a human donor with multiple sclerosis. Sequences were obtained from CD8+ T cells from PBMCs. The gene calls are TRBV6-5 and TRBJ2-5; 7 bases map to TRBD1. The CDR3 sequence is CASSTWTGQETQYF. DNA of the CDR3: TGTGCCAGCAGTACCTGGACAGGACAAGAGACCCAGTACTTC.